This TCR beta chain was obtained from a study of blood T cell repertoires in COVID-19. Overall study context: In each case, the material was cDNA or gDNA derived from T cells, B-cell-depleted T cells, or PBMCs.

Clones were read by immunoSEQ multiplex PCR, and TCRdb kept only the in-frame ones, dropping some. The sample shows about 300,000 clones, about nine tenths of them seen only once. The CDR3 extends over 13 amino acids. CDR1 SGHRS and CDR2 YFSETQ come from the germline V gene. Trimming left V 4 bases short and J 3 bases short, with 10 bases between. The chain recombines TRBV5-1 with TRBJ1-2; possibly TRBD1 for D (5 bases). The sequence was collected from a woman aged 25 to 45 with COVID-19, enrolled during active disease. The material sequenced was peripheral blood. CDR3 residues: CASSAGLDYGYTF. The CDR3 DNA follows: TGCGCCAGCAGCGCGGGACTGGACTATGGCTACACCTTC.